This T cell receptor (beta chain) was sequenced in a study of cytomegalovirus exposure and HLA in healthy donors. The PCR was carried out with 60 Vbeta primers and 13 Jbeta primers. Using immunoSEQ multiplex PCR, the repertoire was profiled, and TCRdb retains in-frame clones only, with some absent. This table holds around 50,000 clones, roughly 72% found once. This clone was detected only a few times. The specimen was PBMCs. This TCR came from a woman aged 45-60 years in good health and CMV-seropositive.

CDR3 DNA: TGTGCCAGTAGTATTCGTCTAGCCTACGAGCAGTACTTC. Translated: CASSIRLAYEQYF. J is TRBJ2-7 and V is TRBV19; D ambiguous. Trimming took off 3 bases at V and 2 bases at J, with 8 bases between the two ends. CDR3 length equals 13 residues. Per the germline V gene, CDR1 is LNHDA and CDR2 is SQIVND (reference sequence).